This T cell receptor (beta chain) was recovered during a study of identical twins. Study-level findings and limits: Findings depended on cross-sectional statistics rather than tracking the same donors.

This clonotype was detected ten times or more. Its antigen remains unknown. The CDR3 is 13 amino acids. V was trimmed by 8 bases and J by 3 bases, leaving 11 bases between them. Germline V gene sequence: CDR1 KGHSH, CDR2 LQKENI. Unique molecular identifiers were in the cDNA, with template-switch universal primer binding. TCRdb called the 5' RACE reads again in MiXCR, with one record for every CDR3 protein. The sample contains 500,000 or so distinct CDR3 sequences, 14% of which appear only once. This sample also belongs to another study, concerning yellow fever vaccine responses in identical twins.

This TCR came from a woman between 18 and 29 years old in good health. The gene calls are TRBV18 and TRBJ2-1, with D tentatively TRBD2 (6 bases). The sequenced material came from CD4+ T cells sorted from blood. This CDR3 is CASTGDGYNEQFF. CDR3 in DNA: TGTGCCAGCACGGGGGACGGCTACAATGAGCAGTTCTTC.